This T cell receptor beta chain was sequenced for a study of T-cell memory formation after mild COVID-19. The authors produced TCR alpha and TCR beta cDNA libraries with sample barcodes and UMIs by 5'RACE using constant-segment primers. Via MiXCR, TCRdb re-called the 5' RACE reads, giving one row per CDR3 protein. The data hold about 250,000 distinct CDR3 sequences, with roughly 18% observed a single time. Study-wide results and caveats: Contracting clones from day 15 to 85 showed balanced CD4/CD8; later expanders favored CD4+. Those CD4+ clones that contracted were mainly in CM and EM (CD8+ ones in EMRA).

This clonotype was counted only a few times. Its antigen is undetermined. This TCR was recovered from a man between 18 and 29 years old who had mild COVID-19 (a few samples of this study predate the infection). Cell type and time point are not known. The sequenced sample consisted of PBMCs or a T cell subset sorted from them (not recorded which).

Here the CDR3 reads CASRWTNTDTQYF. Written as DNA, the CDR3 is TGTGCCAGCAGGTGGACAAACACAGATACGCAGTATTTT. The chain has TRBV7-2 and TRBJ2-3; possibly TRBD1 for D (5 bases). Deletions cut 6 bases from V and 2 bases from J, with 9 bases between. CDR3 length: 13 residues. CDR1 is SGHTA, CDR2 FQGNSA, per germline.